These 9 T cell receptor beta chains were all obtained from the same sample, sequenced in a study of Graves' ophthalmopathy and Graves' hyperthyroidism. RNA transcripts were the source from which TCR beta CDR3 regions were amplified. HTBI primers served in a first-round RT-PCR, which a second-round multiplex PCR followed. From the multiplex PCR reads, TCRdb called clonotypes with MiXCR, one entry per CDR3 protein. The sample carries hundreds of thousands of distinct CDR3 sequences, roughly two fifths recorded once. Sequencing used peripheral blood. These receptors were obtained from an adult man with Graves' ophthalmopathy.

The V and J genes are TRBV19 and TRBJ1-4, with D tentatively TRBD1 (5 bases). V was shortened by 5 bases and J by 0 bases, with 10 bases between the two germline ends. The CDR3 runs 15 residues. From germline, CDR1 is LNHDA and CDR2 SQIVND (reference sequence). The CDR3 reads CASSLSGTTNEKLFF. Written as DNA, the CDR3 is TGTGCCAGTAGTCTTTCAGGGACAACTAATGAAAAACTGTTTTTT.

This clonotype was counted only a few times. The chain joins TRBV6-5 to TRBJ1-1; D uncertain. CDR1 is MNHEY, CDR2 SVGAGI, per germline. V was cut by 0 bases and J by 1 base, with 12 bases left in between. There are 16 residues in the CDR3. In nucleotides, the CDR3 is TGTGCCAGCAGTTACTCGAAAGGCCGGTGGAACACTGAAGCTTTCTTT. Translation gives CASSYSKGRWNTEAFF.

Concerning this clonotype: A much larger clone differs from this one at a single base, so this may be a read error. CDR3 bases: TGTGCCAGCAGCTTAGCCAGAACAGCTGAAGCTTCCTTT. It codes for CASSLARTAEASF. V gene TRBV7-2 combines with J gene TRBJ1-1; no definite D call. Germline CDR1 reads SGHTA; CDR2 reads FQGNSA. There are 13 residues in the CDR3.

This chain links TRBV15 with TRBJ1-2; D remains unclear. Germline loops: CDR1 LNHNV, CDR2 YYDKDF (reference sequence). V dropped 2 bases and J dropped 1 base, with 14 bases sitting between them. This CDR3 region has 16 residues. The CDR3 region has the DNA TGTGCCACCAGCAGATCCCCGGAGGGCGGTAACTATGGCTACACCTTC. Protein product: CATSRSPEGGNYGYTF.

Only a few counts were recorded for this clonotype. In DNA, the CDR3 is TGTGCCAGTAGTCCCTGGGACCGCTCTGGAAACACCATATATTTT. This sequence encodes CASSPWDRSGNTIYF. This chain uses TRBV19 with TRBJ1-3; TRBD1 is a possible D gene (5 bases). V was clipped by 5 bases and J by 0 bases, with 11 bases between them. Germline loops: CDR1 LNHDA, CDR2 SQIVND (reference sequence). The CDR3 extends over 15 amino acids.

A remark on this clonotype: Since no conserved phenylalanine or tryptophan closes the CDR3, a read error is the likely cause. The limits of the CDR3 on the DNA are not certain, so only TCRdb's listed CDR3 is given. The chain recombines TRBV10-3 with TRBJ2-7; TRBD1 reflects the table's D call only, with no check against the DNA. The CDR3 adds up to 13 amino acids, both ends counted. The germline gives CDR1 ENHRY, CDR2 SYGVKD. CDR3 amino acids: CAISLRVTGEILL.

This clonotype was seen more than once but under ten times. The chain couples TRBV20-1 to TRBJ1-5, with D possibly TRBD1 on 6 matching bases. The CDR3 spans 14 residues. V lost 3 bases and J lost 0, with 9 bases in between. The germline V gene has CDR1 DFQATT and CDR2 SNEGSKA (reference sequence). The CDR3 DNA reads TGCAGTGCTAGTAGGGACATTAGCAATCAGCCCCAGCATTTT. This codes for CSASRDISNQPQHF.

There are a few counts of this clonotype. The chain combines TRBV4-1 with TRBJ2-5, with D hard to call. The CDR3 length is 13 residues. Germline V gene lookup returns CDR1 MGHRA and CDR2 YSYEKL. V was clipped by 4 bases and J by 4 bases, with 10 bases between them. The CDR3 region is CASSPFSRETQYF. As DNA, the CDR3 is TGCGCCAGCAGCCCTTTCTCCCGAGAGACCCAGTACTTC.

There are a few counts of this clonotype. Mismatch with germline at one junction end may stem from a read error. J is TRBJ1-5 and V is TRBV24-1; maybe TRBD1 (6 bases). Germline CDR1 KGHDR, CDR2 SFDVKD. The CDR3 runs to 15 residues. DNA of the CDR3: TGTGCCAGCAGTTACCGCTGGACAGCGGATCAGCCCCAGCATTTT. It codes for CASSYRWTADQPQHF.